The clone carrying this T cell receptor beta chain has more than one count but fewer than ten. What it binds is unknown. The data derive from a study of identical twins. Findings and limits, study-wide: Twins showed weaker excess sharing in their beta out-of-frame sequences.

Unique molecular identifiers were present on cDNA, and template switching added a universal primer site. From the 5' RACE reads, TCRdb called clonotypes with MiXCR, one entry per CDR3 protein. This repertoire shows fewer than 900,000 distinct CDR3 sequences, less than 25% found once; its top ten account for around 4.4%. Germline CDR1 SGDLS, CDR2 YYNGEE. V gave up 2 bases and J gave up 6 bases, with 15 bases separating them. CDR3 length: 14 residues. These sequences were also reported in another study, on T cells expressing NK-cell markers. Turning to that study: A few of the donors also had these clonotypes leading their CD3+CD56-NKG2C+ fraction.

The rearrangement joins TRBV9 to TRBJ2-7; D unresolved. Sequences were obtained from PBMCs. The TCR originated in a woman aged 18-30 years in good health. For the CDR3, the DNA is TGTGCCAGCAGCGTCTCTTCGCCCCCGGCCGAGCAGTACTTC. This codes for CASSVSSPPAEQYF.